These 13 T cell receptor beta chains were sequenced from one sample in a study of cytomegalovirus exposure and HLA in healthy donors listed by TCRdb under 2017. Library construction relied on the immunoSEQ multiplex PCR assay. Sourced from immuneACCESS, this table was stored by TCRdb with only in-frame sequences that have V and J called. A share of the clones is absent; for the studies checked, an unresolved V gene accounts for under half, and the remainder has no known explanation. This sample gives some 66,000 clones in total; approximately 96% of them show up just once. Around 1.6% of the sample is held by the ten biggest clonotypes. Sequenced input: PBMCs. The source of these receptors is a woman aged 18-29 years in good health and CMV-seropositive.

The chain recombines TRBV28 with TRBJ2-7, with 7 bases that match TRBD2. Germline CDR1 is MDHEN and CDR2 is SYDVKM. V was pared by 2 bases and J by 5 bases, with 3 bases of the junction left unmatched. The length of the CDR3 is 13 residues. The CDR3 DNA is TGTGCCAGCAGTTTAGCGGGAGCCCACGAGCAGTACTTC. This translates into CASSLAGAHEQYF.

The J gene is TRBJ1-5, the V gene TRBV5-6, with TRBD1 as a possible D gene (6 bases). This CDR3 contains 16 residues. Germline values: CDR1 SGHDT, CDR2 YYEEEE. V gave up 3 bases and J gave up 1 base, with 14 bases separating them. As DNA, the CDR3 is TGTGCCAGCAGCTCGCGGGGGCGGGGGAGCAATCAGCCCCAGCATTTT. Amino acid sequence: CASSSRGRGSNQPQHF.

In its sample, this clone was seen once. V and J are TRBV10-3 and TRBJ2-7, with 10 bases matching TRBD1. Losses at the gene ends were 9 bases for V and 4 bases for J; bases not matched to a gene: 3. The CDR3 is 12 residues long. CDR1 ENHRY and CDR2 SYGVKD come from the germline V gene. CDR3 DNA: TGTGCCATGGGGACAGGGGTTTACGAGCAGTACTTC. Protein sequence: CAMGTGVYEQYF.

This clone was counted once. The chain uses TRBV28 and TRBJ1-1; possible D gene TRBD1, 5 bases. Trimming cost V 7 bases and J 2 bases, with 14 bases left between them. Germline assignment: CDR1 MDHEN and CDR2 SYDVKM. CDR3 length equals 14 residues. CDR3 region: CASTPRQSNTEAFF. DNA of the CDR3: TGTGCCAGCACTCCAAGACAGTCTAACACTGAAGCTTTCTTT.

V and J are TRBV28 and TRBJ2-7; 11 nucleotides match TRBD2. V lost 6 bases and J lost 3; bases outside the gene matches: 4. The CDR3 is made up of 14 amino acids. Germline V gives CDR1 MDHEN, CDR2 SYDVKM. In DNA, the CDR3 is TGTGCCAGCAGAGGACTAGCGGGTTACTACGAGCAGTACTTC. It yields the protein CASRGLAGYYEQYF.

CDR3 region: CASRGLGQTYNEQFF. In DNA, the CDR3 is TGTGCCAGCAGGGGACTAGGTCAGACCTACAATGAGCAGTTCTTC. V is TRBV6-1 and J is TRBJ2-1, with 8 bases fitting TRBD2. The CDR3 has 15 amino acids. Germline trimming cut 6 bases from V and 2 bases from J; bases unmatched to any gene: 6. Germline V gene data show CDR1 as MNHNS and CDR2 as SASEGT.

This chain connects TRBV7-3 to TRBJ2-3, with a possible D match to TRBD2 (6 bases). Germline assignment: CDR1 SGHTA and CDR2 FQGTGA. Trimming took 0 bases from V and 3 from J, leaving 10 bases between them. This CDR3 region has 15 residues. CDR3: CASSLTREWTDTQYF. CDR3 in DNA: TGTGCCAGCAGCTTAACGCGGGAATGGACAGATACGCAGTATTTT.

This sequence joins TRBV7-9 and TRBJ2-7, with a weak D call TRBD2 (5 bases). The CDR3 consists of 14 residues. Germline CDR1 reads SEHNR; CDR2 reads FQNEAQ (reference sequence). Trimming left V 5 bases short and J 5 bases short, with 16 bases between. CDR3 region: CASSAYGVEDEQYF. The CDR3 DNA follows: TGTGCCAGCAGCGCATACGGGGTAGAGGACGAGCAGTACTTC. Using reference TRBV7-9 and TRBJ2-7 for the parts outside the CDR3, the full variable domain is DTGVSQNPRHKITKRGQNVTFRCDPISEHNRLYWYRQTLGQGPEFLTYFQNEAQLEKSRLLSDRFSAERPKGSFSTLEIQRTEQGDSAMYLCASSAYGVEDEQYFGPGTRLTVT.

V usage is TRBV14 and J usage is TRBJ2-7; 8 bases map to TRBD1. This CDR3 is built from 16 residues. V dropped 1 base and J dropped 5; count of bases not matched to a gene: 10. Looked up from germline, CDR1 is SGHDN and CDR2 is FVKESK. The CDR3 here is CASSQVNLWTGNEQYF. CDR3 DNA sequence: TGTGCCAGCAGCCAAGTGAACTTATGGACAGGGAACGAGCAGTACTTC.

V gene TRBV6-1 combines with J gene TRBJ2-3, with D maybe TRBD2 (7 bases). V gave up 3 bases and J gave up 4 bases, with 11 bases separating them. The CDR3 runs to 14 residues. Germline CDR1 is MNHNS and CDR2 is SASEGT. In DNA form, the CDR3 reads TGTGCCAGCAGTGAGGGGGCGGGAGCAGATACGCAGTATTTT. This encodes CASSEGAGADTQYF.

The chain employs TRBV27 and TRBJ2-3; D is perhaps TRBD1 (5 bases). Germline CDR1 is MNHEY and CDR2 is SMNVEV (reference sequence). CDR3 length: 11 amino acids. Trimming cost V 5 bases and J 9 bases, with 9 bases left between them. This chain's CDR3 is CASSDWGTQYF. The CDR3 DNA is TGTGCCAGCAGTGACTGGGGCACGCAGTATTTT.

The V call is TRBV7-3, the J call TRBJ2-1, with D possibly TRBD2 on 7 matching bases. Germline CDR1 and CDR2: SGHTA and FQGTGA. Trimming removed 5 bases at V and 9 bases at J, with 11 bases between. The CDR3 length is 12 residues. CDR3 nucleotides: TGTGCCAGCAGCGCGGGGGCAGGTGAGCAGTTCTTC. Its protein product is CASSAGAGEQFF.

The chain has TRBV28 and TRBJ2-7; weak D call: TRBD2 (6 bases). The CDR3 is 13 residues long. Germline values: CDR1 MDHEN, CDR2 SYDVKM. CDR3 residues: CASLGGYSYEQYF. CDR3 DNA: TGTGCGTCCCTGGGGGGATACTCCTACGAGCAGTACTTC.